This is a list of T cell receptor beta chains from one sample in a study of blood T cell repertoires in COVID-19. The protocol was immunoSEQ multiplex PCR, while the TCRdb copy is restricted to in-frame clones and leaves out a portion. The table has about 410,000 clones, approximately 89% seen once; the top ten hold roughly 1.5%. Sequences were obtained from peripheral blood. These receptors originate from a woman aged 40 to 50 with COVID-19, enrolled during active disease. CDR3s include the opening cysteine and the closing phenylalanine or tryptophan. The order of the fields is D gene, V gene, J gene, clone size, CDR3 DNA, CDR3 protein. A D gene is named only where the DNA matches it firmly. Rows give clone size only sometimes, using once, few, many, or a class for an expanded clone.

>TRBD1|TRBV14|TRBJ2-7|NA
TGTGCCAGCAGCCAAGTAGGGGGCGGCGAGCAGTACTTC
CASSQVGGGEQYF
>NA|TRBV4-1|TRBJ1-2|few
TGCGCCAGCAGCCACGTCGGGACAATCGATGGCTACACCTTC
CASSHVGTIDGYTF
>NA|TRBV30|TRBJ2-3|NA
TGTGCCTCCCAGGGACTGCGAATGACAGATACGCAGTATTTT
CASQGLRMTDTQYF
>TRBD1|TRBV4-1|TRBJ1-5|NA
TGCGCCAGCAGCCCCAGGGGGCAGTCTCAGCCCCAGCATTTT
CASSPRGQSQPQHF
>TRBD2|TRBV15|TRBJ2-5|NA
TGTGCCACCAGCAGGGAACTAGCGGGGGGCGAGACCCAGTACTTC
CATSRELAGGETQYF
>TRBD1|TRBV27|TRBJ2-7|once
TGTGCCAGCAGTTGGGGACAGGGCTACGAGCAGTACTTC
CASSWGQGYEQYF
>TRBD2|TRBV7-2|TRBJ2-2|NA
TGTGCCAGCAGCACTAGCGGGGGGGCCGGGGAGCTGTTTTTT
CASSTSGGAGELFF
>TRBD1|TRBV6-2/TRBV6-3|TRBJ1-6|NA
TGTGCCAGCAGTTACGGGTACAGGGGTCGTGGTTCACCCCTCCACTTT
CASSYGYRGRGSPLHF
>TRBD1|TRBV9|TRBJ2-2|NA
TGTGCCAGCAGTGAAGGGACAGGGAACGGCGGGGAGCTGTTTTTT
CASSEGTGNGGELFF
>NA|TRBV7-2|TRBJ1-2|few
TGTGCCAGCAGCTTGGCAGGGGCGCGGATACACGGCTACACCTTC
CASSLAGARIHGYTF
>TRBD2|TRBV7-7|TRBJ2-3|NA
TGTGCTAGCAGCAAGGGACTAGCTTTAGGAGATACGCAGTATTTT
CASSKGLALGDTQYF
>NA|TRBV27|TRBJ1-5|NA
TGTGCCAGCAGTTTCAGGGATCAGCCCCAGCATTTT
CASSFRDQPQHF
>NA|TRBV30|TRBJ1-6|NA
TGTGCCTGGAGTGTAGTTCAGGGGTACTATAATTCACCCCTCCACTTT
CAWSVVQGYYNSPLHF
>NA|TRBV20-1|TRBJ1-2|NA
TGCAGTGCCAATCTACAGGGTGGCTACACCTTC
CSANLQGGYTF
>NA|TRBV7-2|TRBJ2-7|NA
TGTGCCAGCAGCTTAAGTGTCCAGGTTGACTACGAGCAGTACTTC
CASSLSVQVDYEQYF
>TRBD1|TRBV9|TRBJ2-6|NA
TGTGCCAGCAGCGCCGGACAGGTCACTGAAACTGGGGCCAACGTCCTGACTTTC
CASSAGQVTETGANVLTF
>TRBD1|TRBV16|TRBJ1-5|NA
TGTGCCAGCAGCCAAACAGGGGGAAGCAATCAGCCCCAGCATTTT
CASSQTGGSNQPQHF
>NA|TRBV12-2|TRBJ2-7|NA
TGTGCAAGTCGCTTAGGGGGGGGCCCCTACGAGCAGTACTTC
CASRLGGGPYEQYF
>TRBD1|TRBV28|TRBJ1-5|NA
TGTGCCAGTATACAGGGGGTCCGGCAAACCCAGCATTTT
CASIQGVRQTQHF
>NA|TRBV10-3|TRBJ2-2|few
TGTGCCATCAGTGAGAAAAGCGGGTACTCCACCGGGGAGCTGTTTTTT
CAISEKSGYSTGELFF
>NA|TRBV2|TRBJ1-1|NA
TGTGCCAGCAGTGAAGATGGGGCGCTCACTGAAGCTTTCTTT
CASSEDGALTEAFF
>NA|TRBV6-5|TRBJ2-1|NA
TGTGCCAGTAGACTAGATGCCTACAATGAGCAGTTCTTC
CASRLDAYNEQFF
>TRBD2|TRBV3-1/TRBV3-2|TRBJ2-3|NA
TGTGCCAGCAGCCCCGGGACTAGCGCATATACGCAGTATTTT
CASSPGTSAYTQYF
>TRBD1|TRBV5-8|TRBJ1-5|NA
TGTGCCAGCTCCCCCCCGACAGGGATCGATCAGCCCCAGCATTTT
CASSPPTGIDQPQHF
>NA|TRBV5-4|TRBJ2-7|NA
TGTGCCAGCAGCTTCCAGGGTAACGAGCAGTACTTC
CASSFQGNEQYF
>TRBD2|TRBV28|TRBJ2-1|NA
TGTGCCAGCACCCCCGGACTAGCCTTGGATGAGCAGTTCTTC
CASTPGLALDEQFF
>NA|TRBV10-3|TRBJ2-1|NA
TGTGCCATTTCCGGGGGGCTGGGGTACAATGAGCAGTTCTTC
CAISGGLGYNEQFF
>TRBD1|TRBV25-1|TRBJ1-6|few
TGTGCCAGCAGTAGAGGGACAGCGAATTCACCCCTCCACTTT
CASSRGTANSPLHF
>NA|TRBV7-3|TRBJ2-1|NA
TGTGCCAGCAGCTTTGATTTTTCCAGCTCCTACAATGAGCAGTTCTTC
CASSFDFSSSYNEQFF
>TRBD1|TRBV6-2/TRBV6-3|TRBJ1-6|NA
TGTGCCAGCAGTTACAGCTTGGACAGGGGCAATTCACCCCTCCACTTT
CASSYSLDRGNSPLHF
>NA|TRBV3-1/TRBV3-2|TRBJ2-7|NA
TGTGCCAGCAGCCAAGCCCCTCTCGAGCAGTACTTC
CASSQAPLEQYF
>NA|TRBV5-1|TRBJ1-1|NA
TGCGCCAGCAGCTTGGCCTCGGGGGGACGAGAAGCTTTCTTT
CASSLASGGREAFF
>NA|TRBV27|TRBJ1-2|NA
TGTGCCAGCAGTTCGACAGGTTATGGCTACACCTTC
CASSSTGYGYTF
>NA|TRBV7-3|TRBJ2-5|few
TGTGCCAGCAGCATGGAGGGAGGGGGTGGAGAGACCCAGTACTTC
CASSMEGGGGETQYF
>NA|TRBV19|TRBJ1-5|NA
TGTGCCAGTAGTTCCGGACAGTACAATCAGCCCCAGCATTTT
CASSSGQYNQPQHF